A selection of T cell receptor beta chains follows, all from one sample in a study of CD8 T cells in Susac syndrome. TCRdb ran MiXCR on the immunoSEQ multiplex PCR reads and lists one entry per CDR3 protein. Of some 300,000 distinct CDR3 sequences in the sample, over 75% were seen once. Specimen: CD8+ T cells from PBMCs. The receptors were sampled from a human donor with multiple sclerosis. Both conserved end residues are part of each CDR3. A D gene is named only where the DNA matches it firmly. Part of the rows lack a size; the others show once, few, many or a class for expanded clones.

TRBJ2-3	NA	TRBV29-1	NA	CSVLLPTDTQYF	TGCAGCGTTCTGCTCCCCACAGATACGCAGTATTTT
TRBJ1-2	TRBD1	TRBV20-1	once	CSVPDRGAAGYTF	TGCAGTGTCCCGGACAGGGGGGCAGCTGGCTACACCTTC
TRBJ1-2	NA	TRBV4-3	once	CASSQEWGEGGYGYTF	TGCGCCAGCAGCCAAGAATGGGGGGAAGGCGGCTATGGCTACACCTTC
TRBJ1-2	TRBD1	TRBV28	NA	CASSTTGGYGYTF	TGTGCCAGCAGCACGACAGGGGGCTATGGCTACACCTTC
TRBJ2-3	NA	TRBV28	NA	CASSARDWSDTQYF	TGTGCCAGCAGTGCACGGGACTGGTCAGATACGCAGTATTTT
TRBJ2-4	NA	TRBV7-9	NA	CASSPNPGTPGAKNIQYF	TGTGCCAGCAGCCCAAACCCCGGGACCCCAGGGGCCAAAAACATTCAGTACTTC
TRBJ2-2	NA	TRBV12-3/TRBV12-4	NA	CASRNTGLVSDHVELFF	TGTGCCAGCAGGAATACAGGGCTTGTGTCCGACCACGTGGAGCTGTTTTTT
TRBJ2-1	NA	TRBV21-1	NA	CASSKRRRPPLFNEQFF	TGTGCCAGCAGCAAAAGGAGGCGACCCCCACTATTCAATGAGCAGTTCTTC
TRBJ2-7	TRBD1	TRBV4-3	NA	CASSQGGTGTARGTYEQYF	TGCGCCAGCAGCCAGGGCGGGACAGGGACGGCGAGGGGCACCTACGAGCAGTACTTC
TRBJ2-2	TRBD2	TRBV4-3	NA	CASTFSGSNTGELFF	TGCGCCAGCACGTTTAGCGGGTCGAACACCGGGGAGCTGTTTTTT
TRBJ2-7	TRBD2	TRBV20-1	NA	CSARAFSGRDPYEQYF	TGCAGTGCTAGAGCTTTTAGCGGGAGGGACCCCTACGAGCAGTACTTC
TRBJ2-7	NA	TRBV7-6	NA	CASSLANSDTLPVTYEQYF	TGTGCCAGCAGCTTAGCCAACTCGGACACCCTGCCTGTGACCTACGAGCAGTACTTC
TRBJ2-3	TRBD1	TRBV7-9	NA	CASAGTGGSDTQYF	TGTGCCAGCGCCGGGACAGGGGGCTCAGATACGCAGTATTTT
TRBJ2-6	NA	TRBV11-2	few	CASSLVRGLDGANVLTF	TGTGCCAGCAGCTTAGTAAGGGGATTAGATGGGGCCAACGTCCTGACTTTC
TRBJ2-1	NA	TRBV20-1	NA	CSAGEPGLHLNEQFF	TGCAGTGCTGGAGAGCCGGGACTCCATTTAAATGAGCAGTTCTTC
TRBJ2-1	NA	TRBV14	once	CASSQELRLTSYNEQFF	TGTGCCAGCAGCCAAGAATTGCGACTGACCTCCTACAATGAGCAGTTCTTC
TRBJ2-1	TRBD2	TRBV29-1	NA	CSVEVAGTSRYNEQFF	TGCAGCGTTGAAGTTGCCGGGACTAGCAGGTACAATGAGCAGTTCTTC
TRBJ1-4	NA	TRBV20-1	once	CSARDGPEKLFF	TGCAGTGCTAGAGACGGACCCGAAAAACTGTTTTTT
TRBJ2-1	NA	TRBV7-9	NA	CASTPRVNNYNEQFF	TGTGCCAGCACCCCCCGGGTAAACAATTACAATGAGCAGTTCTTC
TRBJ2-5	NA	TRBV7-9	NA	CASSLGPTQETQYF	TGTGCCAGCAGCTTGGGACCGACCCAAGAGACCCAGTACTTC
TRBJ2-1	NA	TRBV7-9	NA	CASSPPPGEQFF	TGTGCCAGCAGCCCCCCGCCGGGTGAGCAGTTCTTC
TRBJ1-2	TRBD1	TRBV6-1	NA	CASRRTGTYGYTF	TGTGCCAGCAGAAGGACAGGGACCTATGGCTACACCTTC